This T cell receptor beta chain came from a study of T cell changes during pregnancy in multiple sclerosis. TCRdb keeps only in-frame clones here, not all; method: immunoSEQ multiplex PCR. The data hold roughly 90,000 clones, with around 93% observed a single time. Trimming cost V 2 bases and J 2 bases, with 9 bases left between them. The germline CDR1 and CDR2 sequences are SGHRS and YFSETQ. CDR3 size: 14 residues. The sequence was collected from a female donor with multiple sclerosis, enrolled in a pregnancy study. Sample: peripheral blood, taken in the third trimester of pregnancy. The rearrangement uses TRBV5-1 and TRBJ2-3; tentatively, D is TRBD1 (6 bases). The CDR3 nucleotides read TGCGCCAGCAGCTTCCGGGACATCACAGATACGCAGTATTTT. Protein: CASSFRDITDTQYF.